This TCR beta chain came from a study of blood T cell repertoires in COVID-19. Repertoires were generated with immunoSEQ multiplex PCR, while TCRdb's copy carries only in-frame clones and drops some. There are over 70,000 clones in the sample; less than 95% occur only once, and 6.5% to 8% lies in the top ten. The V gene's germline CDR1 is LNHNV and CDR2 YYDKDF (reference sequence). V was cut by 4 bases and J by 5 bases, with 9 bases left in between. The CDR3 spans 13 residues. Sequenced sample: peripheral blood. The V and J genes are TRBV15 and TRBJ1-5; unclear D gene. The receptor comes from a man younger than 35 with COVID-19, enrolled during active disease. CDR3 nucleotides: TGTGCCACCAGCAACGAGAGGGATCAGCCCCAGCATTTT. Translated, it gives CATSNERDQPQHF.